This TCR beta chain derives from a study of T-cell memory formation after mild COVID-19. TCRdb re-derived calls from the 5' RACE reads in MiXCR, one entry per CDR3 protein. Among 500,000 to 550,000 distinct CDR3 sequences listed, approximately 20% were seen once. Germline V gene sequence: CDR1 LGHNA, CDR2 YSLEER. The CDR3 has 15 amino acids. V dropped 0 bases and J dropped 4; count of bases not matched to a gene: 4. The table lists this clonotype with a few counts. This sequence joins TRBV4-3 and TRBJ2-3; TRBD1 agrees at 7 bases. The sequenced sample was PBMCs or a T cell subset sorted from them (not recorded which). This sequence originates from an adult woman who had mild COVID-19 (a few samples of this study predate the infection). Cell type and time point are not known. The CDR3 loop is CASSQEDREADTQYF. The DNA for the CDR3 is TGCGCCAGCAGCCAAGAAGACAGGGAAGCAGATACGCAGTATTTT.